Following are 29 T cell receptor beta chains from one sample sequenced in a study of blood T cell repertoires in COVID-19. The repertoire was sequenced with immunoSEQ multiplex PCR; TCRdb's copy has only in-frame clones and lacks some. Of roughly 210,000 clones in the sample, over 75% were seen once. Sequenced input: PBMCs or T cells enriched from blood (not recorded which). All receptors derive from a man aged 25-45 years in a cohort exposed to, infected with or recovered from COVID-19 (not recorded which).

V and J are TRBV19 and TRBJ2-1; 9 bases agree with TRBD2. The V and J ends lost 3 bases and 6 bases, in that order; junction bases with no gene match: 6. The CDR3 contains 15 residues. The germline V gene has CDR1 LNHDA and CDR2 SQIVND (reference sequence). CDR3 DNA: TGTGCCAGTAGTATTAGAGCGGGAGGCCGCAATGAGCAGTTCTTC. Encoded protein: CASSIRAGGRNEQFF.

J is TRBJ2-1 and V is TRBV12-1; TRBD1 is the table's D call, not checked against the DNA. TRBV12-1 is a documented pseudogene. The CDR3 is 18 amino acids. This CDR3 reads CASSSPTKDRSIDNEQFF. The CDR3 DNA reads TGTGCCAGCAGCTCCCCAACGAAGGACAGGAGCATCGACAATGAGCAGTTCTTC.

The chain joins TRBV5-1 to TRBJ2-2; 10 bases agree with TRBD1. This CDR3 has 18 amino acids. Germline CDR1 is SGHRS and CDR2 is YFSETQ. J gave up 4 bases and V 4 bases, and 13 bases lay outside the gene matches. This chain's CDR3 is CASSRQGAGQGFTGELFF. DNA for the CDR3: TGCGCCAGCAGCCGCCAGGGGGCGGGACAGGGGTTCACCGGGGAGCTGTTTTTT. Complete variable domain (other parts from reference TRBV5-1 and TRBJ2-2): KAGVTQTPRYLIKTRGQQVTLSCSPISGHRSVSWYQQTPGQGLQFLFEYFSETQRNKGNFPGRFSGRQFSNSRSEMNVSTLELGDSALYLCASSRQGAGQGFTGELFFGEGSRLTVL.

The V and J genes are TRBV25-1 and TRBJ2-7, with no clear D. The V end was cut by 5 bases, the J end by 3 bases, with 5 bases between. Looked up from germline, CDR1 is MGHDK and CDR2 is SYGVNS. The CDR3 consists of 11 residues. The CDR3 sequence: CASSFIYEQYF. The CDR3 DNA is TGTGCCAGCAGTTTTATCTACGAGCAGTACTTC.

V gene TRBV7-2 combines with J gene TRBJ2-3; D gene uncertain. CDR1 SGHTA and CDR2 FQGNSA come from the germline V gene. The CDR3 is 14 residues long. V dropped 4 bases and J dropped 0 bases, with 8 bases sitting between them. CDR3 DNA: TGTGCCAGCAGCTCCTACCTTAGCACAGATACGCAGTATTTT. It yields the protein CASSSYLSTDTQYF.

This chain's CDR3 is CASSETENTEAFF. Written as DNA, the CDR3 is TGCGCCAGCAGTGAAACAGAGAACACTGAAGCTTTCTTT. This chain uses TRBV10-1 with TRBJ1-1, with no clear D. CDR3 size: 13 residues. Germline values: CDR1 WNHNN, CDR2 SYGVQD (reference sequence). V was clipped by 3 bases and J by 1 base, with 6 bases between them.

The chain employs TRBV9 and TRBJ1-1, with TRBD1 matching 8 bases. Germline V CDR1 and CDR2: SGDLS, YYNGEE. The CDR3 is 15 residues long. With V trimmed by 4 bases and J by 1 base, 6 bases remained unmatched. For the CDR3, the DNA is TGTGCCAGCAGCCCAGGACAGGGTGGGAACACTGAAGCTTTCTTT. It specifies CASSPGQGGNTEAFF.

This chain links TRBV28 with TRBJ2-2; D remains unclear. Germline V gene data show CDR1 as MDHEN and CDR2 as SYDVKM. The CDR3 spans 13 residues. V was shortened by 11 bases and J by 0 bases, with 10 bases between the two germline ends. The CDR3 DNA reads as TGTGCCGACATGGATCCGAACACCGGGGAGCTGTTTTTT. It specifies CADMDPNTGELFF. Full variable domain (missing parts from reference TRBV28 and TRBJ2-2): DVKVTQSSRYLVKRTGEKVFLECVQDMDHENMFWYRQDPGLGLRLIYFSYDVKMKEKGDIPEGYSVSREKKERFSLILESASTNQTSMYLCADMDPNTGELFFGEGSRLTVL.

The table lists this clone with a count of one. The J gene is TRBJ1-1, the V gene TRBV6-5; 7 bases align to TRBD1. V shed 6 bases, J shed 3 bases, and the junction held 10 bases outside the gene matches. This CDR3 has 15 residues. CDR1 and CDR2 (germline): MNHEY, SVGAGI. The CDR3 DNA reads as TGTGCCAGCAGCCCGAGTAGTACAGGGGACACTGAAGCTTTCTTT. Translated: CASSPSSTGDTEAFF.

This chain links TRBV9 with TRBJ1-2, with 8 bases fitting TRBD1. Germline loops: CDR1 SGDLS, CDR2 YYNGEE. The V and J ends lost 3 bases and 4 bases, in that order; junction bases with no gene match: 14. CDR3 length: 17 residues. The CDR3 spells CASSARDRILGGYGYTF. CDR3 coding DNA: TGTGCCAGCAGCGCCCGGGACAGGATTTTGGGAGGCTATGGCTACACCTTC.

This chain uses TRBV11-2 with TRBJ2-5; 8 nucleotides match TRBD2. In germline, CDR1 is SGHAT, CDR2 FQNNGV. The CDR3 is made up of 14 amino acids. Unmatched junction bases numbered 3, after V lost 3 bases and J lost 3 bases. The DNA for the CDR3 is TGTGCCAGCAGCTTTAGCGGGGCGAAAGAGACCCAGTACTTC. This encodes CASSFSGAKETQYF. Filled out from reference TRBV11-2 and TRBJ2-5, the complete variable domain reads EAGVAQSPRYKIIEKRQSVAFWCNPISGHATLYWYQQILGQGPKLLIQFQNNGVVDDSQLPKDRFSAERLKGVDSTLKIQPAKLEDSAVYLCASSFSGAKETQYFGPGTRLLVL.

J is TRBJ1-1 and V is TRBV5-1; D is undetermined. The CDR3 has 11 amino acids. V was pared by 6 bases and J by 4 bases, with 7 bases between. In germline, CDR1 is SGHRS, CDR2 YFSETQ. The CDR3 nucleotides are TGCGCCAGCATGTCGAGCACTGAAGCTTTCTTT. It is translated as CASMSSTEAFF. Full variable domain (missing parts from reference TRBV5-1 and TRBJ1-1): KAGVTQTPRYLIKTRGQQVTLSCSPISGHRSVSWYQQTPGQGLQFLFEYFSETQRNKGNFPGRFSGRQFSNSRSEMNVSTLELGDSALYLCASMSSTEAFFGQGTRLTVV.

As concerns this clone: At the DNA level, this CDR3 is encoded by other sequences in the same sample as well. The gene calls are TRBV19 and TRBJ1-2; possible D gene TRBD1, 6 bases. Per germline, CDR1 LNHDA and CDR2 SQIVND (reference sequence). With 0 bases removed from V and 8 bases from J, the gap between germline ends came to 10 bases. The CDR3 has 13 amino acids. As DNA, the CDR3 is TGTGCCAGTAGTATAGACAGGGGTGGAGGCTACACCTTC. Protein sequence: CASSIDRGGGYTF.

This CDR3 is CASSYSKGRVGSPLHF. The CDR3 nucleotides are TGTGCCAGCAGTTACTCGAAAGGCAGGGTAGGATCACCCCTCCACTTT. The chain joins TRBV6-5 to TRBJ1-6; perhaps TRBD1 as D (5 bases). From germline, CDR1 is MNHEY and CDR2 SVGAGI. The length of the CDR3 is 16 residues. The V and J ends lost 0 bases and 10 bases respectively, with 16 bases between them.

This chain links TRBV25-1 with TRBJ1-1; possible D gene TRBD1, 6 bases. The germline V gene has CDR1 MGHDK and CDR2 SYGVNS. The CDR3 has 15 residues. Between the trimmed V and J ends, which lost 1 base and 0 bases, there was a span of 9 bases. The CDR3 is CASSEFEGVNTEAFF. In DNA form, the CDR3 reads TGTGCCAGCAGTGAATTTGAGGGGGTGAACACTGAAGCTTTCTTT.

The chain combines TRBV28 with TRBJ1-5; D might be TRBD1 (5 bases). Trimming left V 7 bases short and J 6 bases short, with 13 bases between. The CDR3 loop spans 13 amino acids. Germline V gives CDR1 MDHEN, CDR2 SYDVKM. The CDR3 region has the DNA TGTGCCAGCAAAGGGGTCCAGGGTCAGCCCCAGCATTTT. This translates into CASKGVQGQPQHF.

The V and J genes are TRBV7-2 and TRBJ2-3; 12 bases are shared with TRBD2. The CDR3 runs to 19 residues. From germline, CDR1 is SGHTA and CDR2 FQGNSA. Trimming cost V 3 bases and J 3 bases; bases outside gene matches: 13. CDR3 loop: CASSLQTLGLAGNTDTQYF. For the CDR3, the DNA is TGTGCCAGCAGCTTGCAGACTCTTGGACTAGCGGGGAATACAGATACGCAGTATTTT.

CDR3 sequence (DNA): TGTGCCAGCAGCGTAGTGTCTAGCGTTGAGTCAGATACGCAGTATTTT. Its translation: CASSVVSSVESDTQYF. The rearrangement joins TRBV9 to TRBJ2-3; TRBD2 is a possible D gene (6 bases). This CDR3 is 16 amino acids long. Germline CDR1 is SGDLS and CDR2 is YYNGEE. Between the trimmed V and J ends, which lost 0 bases and 4 bases, there was a span of 15 bases.

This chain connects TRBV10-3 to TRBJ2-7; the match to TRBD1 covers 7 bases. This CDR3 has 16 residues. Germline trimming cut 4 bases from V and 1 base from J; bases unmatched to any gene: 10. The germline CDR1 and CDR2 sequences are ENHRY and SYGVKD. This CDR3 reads CAISALTGMMSYEQYF. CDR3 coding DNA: TGTGCCATCAGTGCGCTGACAGGGATGATGTCCTACGAGCAGTACTTC.

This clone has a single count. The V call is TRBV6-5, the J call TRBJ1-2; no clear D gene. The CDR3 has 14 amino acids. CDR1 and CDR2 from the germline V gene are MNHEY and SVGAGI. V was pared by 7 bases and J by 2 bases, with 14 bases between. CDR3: CASTPMKLNYGYTF. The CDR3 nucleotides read TGTGCCAGCACCCCGATGAAACTCAACTATGGCTACACCTTC.

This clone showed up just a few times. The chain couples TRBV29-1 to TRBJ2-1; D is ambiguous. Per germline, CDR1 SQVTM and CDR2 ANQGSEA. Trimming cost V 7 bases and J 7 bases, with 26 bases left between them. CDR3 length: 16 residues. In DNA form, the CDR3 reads TGCAGCGCCCTTAAATCCGGGTCCCTACATTGGAATGAGCAGTTCTTC. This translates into CSALKSGSLHWNEQFF.

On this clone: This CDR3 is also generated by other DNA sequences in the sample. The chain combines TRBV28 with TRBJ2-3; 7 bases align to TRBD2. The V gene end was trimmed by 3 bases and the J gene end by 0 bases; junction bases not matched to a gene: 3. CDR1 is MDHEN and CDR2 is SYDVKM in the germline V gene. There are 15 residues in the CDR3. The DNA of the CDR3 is TGTGCCAGCAGTTTGGCGGGAGCTAGCACAGATACGCAGTATTTT. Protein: CASSLAGASTDTQYF.

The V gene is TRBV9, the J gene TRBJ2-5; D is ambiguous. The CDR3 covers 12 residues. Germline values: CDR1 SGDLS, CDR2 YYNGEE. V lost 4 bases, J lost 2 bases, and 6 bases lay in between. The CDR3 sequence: CASSFHQETQYF. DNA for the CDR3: TGTGCCAGCAGCTTTCATCAAGAGACCCAGTACTTC. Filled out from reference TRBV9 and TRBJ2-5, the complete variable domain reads DSGVTQTPKHLITATGQRVTLRCSPRSGDLSVYWYQQSLDQGLQFLIQYYNGEERAKGNILERFSAQQFPDLHSELNLSSLELGDSALYFCASSFHQETQYFGPGTRLLVL.

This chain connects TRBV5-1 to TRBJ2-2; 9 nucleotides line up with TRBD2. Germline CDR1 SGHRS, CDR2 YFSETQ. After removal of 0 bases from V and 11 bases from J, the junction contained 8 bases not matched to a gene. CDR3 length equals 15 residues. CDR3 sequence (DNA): TGCGCCAGCAGCTTGGTAGCCCTAGCGGGAACAGAGCTGTTTTTT. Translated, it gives CASSLVALAGTELFF.

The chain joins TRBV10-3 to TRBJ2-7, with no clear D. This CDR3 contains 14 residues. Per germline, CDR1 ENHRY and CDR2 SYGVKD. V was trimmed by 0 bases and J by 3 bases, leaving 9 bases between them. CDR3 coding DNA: TGTGCCATCAGTGAGTCCCACAGAAACTACGAGCAGTACTTC. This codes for CAISESHRNYEQYF.

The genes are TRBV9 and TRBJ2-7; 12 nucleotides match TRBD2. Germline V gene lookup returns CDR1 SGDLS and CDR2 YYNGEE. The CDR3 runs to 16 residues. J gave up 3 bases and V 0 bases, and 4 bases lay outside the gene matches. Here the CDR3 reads CASSVGTSGAYYEQYF. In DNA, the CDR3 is TGTGCCAGCAGCGTAGGGACTAGCGGGGCCTACTACGAGCAGTACTTC.

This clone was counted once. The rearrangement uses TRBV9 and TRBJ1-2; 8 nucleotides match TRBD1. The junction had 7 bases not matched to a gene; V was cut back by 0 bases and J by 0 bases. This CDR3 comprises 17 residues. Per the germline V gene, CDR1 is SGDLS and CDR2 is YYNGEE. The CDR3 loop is CASSVARQGITNYGYTF. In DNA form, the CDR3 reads TGTGCCAGCAGCGTAGCCAGACAGGGGATTACTAACTATGGCTACACCTTC.

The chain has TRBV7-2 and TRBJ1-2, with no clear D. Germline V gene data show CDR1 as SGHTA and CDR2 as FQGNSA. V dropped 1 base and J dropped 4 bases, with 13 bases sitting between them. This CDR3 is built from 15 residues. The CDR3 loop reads CASSLGQPGGYGYTF. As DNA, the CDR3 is TGTGCCAGCAGCTTAGGGCAGCCCGGCGGCTATGGCTACACCTTC.

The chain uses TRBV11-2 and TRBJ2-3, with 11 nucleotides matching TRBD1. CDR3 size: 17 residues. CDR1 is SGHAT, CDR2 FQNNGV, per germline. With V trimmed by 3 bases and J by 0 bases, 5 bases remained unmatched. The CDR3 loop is CASSLRTGGSSTDTQYF. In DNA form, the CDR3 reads TGTGCCAGCAGCTTGAGGACAGGGGGCTCTAGCACAGATACGCAGTATTTT.